A selection of T cell receptor beta chains follows, all from one sample in a study of OX40 agonist ivuxolimab in advanced cancers. Method: immunoSEQ multiplex PCR; TCRdb's copy keeps in-frame clones and lacks some. Found here are some 59,000 clones, around 90% of them singletons; the top ten hold 15% to 20%. Sequences were derived from CD4+ or CD8+ T cells sorted from blood, sampled in a trial of the OX40 agonist ivuxolimab. These receptors were taken from an adult with an advanced solid tumor such as melanoma, head and neck, liver or kidney cancer. CDR3s include the opening cysteine and the closing phenylalanine or tryptophan. Each record gives: D gene, clone size, J gene, V gene, CDR3 DNA, CDR3 protein. A D gene is named only where the DNA matches it firmly. Some rows have no size entry. The others give once, few or many, or a class for an expanded clone.

NA | NA | TRBJ1-4 | TRBV6-5 | TGTGCCAGCAGGGTGGCTAATGAAAAACTGTTTTTT | CASRVANEKLFF
NA | NA | TRBJ1-5 | TRBV21-1 | TGTGCCAGCAGCTCACGGGGCCCAAATCAGCCCCAGCATTTT | CASSSRGPNQPQHF
NA | NA | TRBJ2-7 | TRBV14 | TGTGCCAGCAGCCAAGCGGAGAGGGGCACCTACGAGCAGTACTTC | CASSQAERGTYEQYF
NA | NA | TRBJ2-3 | TRBV10-1 | TGCGCCAGGCCACCGCGAACAGATACGCAGTATTTT | CARPPRTDTQYF
NA | NA | TRBJ1-5 | TRBV7-8 | TGTGCCAGCAGCATTGGCAGGGATTTTCAGCCCCAGCATTTT | CASSIGRDFQPQHF
NA | NA | TRBJ2-1 | TRBV9 | TGTGCCAGCAGCCCTTTGGCGGGGAGCTCCTACAATGAGCAGTTCTTC | CASSPLAGSSYNEQFF
NA | NA | TRBJ1-2 | TRBV5-6 | TGTGCCAGCAGCCCCCAGGGGCGAGGTGGCTACACCTTC | CASSPQGRGGYTF
NA | once | TRBJ2-1 | TRBV6-7 | TGTGCCTCTGGGACGACCTACAATGAGCAGTTCTTC | CASGTTYNEQFF
TRBD1 | few | TRBJ1-2 | TRBV6-1 | TGTGCCACCCTGGACAGGGGCAATGGCTACACCTTC | CATLDRGNGYTF
NA | NA | TRBJ1-1 | TRBV2 | TGTGCCAGCAGTGTCCGCAACACTGAAGCTTTCTTT | CASSVRNTEAFF
NA | NA | TRBJ2-3 | TRBV11-2 | TGTGCCAGCAGCTTAGGGGCGGGCATTCGCACAGATACGCAGTATTTT | CASSLGAGIRTDTQYF
TRBD2 | NA | TRBJ2-1 | TRBV6-1 | TGTGCCAGCATAAGACTAGCGACCATCGGTGAGCAGTTCTTC | CASIRLATIGEQFF
NA | NA | TRBJ1-4 | TRBV4-1 | TGCGCCAGCAGCCAAGAGGTCCAGGGGATTGGTGAAAAACTGTTTTTT | CASSQEVQGIGEKLFF
TRBD1 | once | TRBJ2-7 | TRBV5-1 | TGCGCCAGCAGCTTCGCCGACAGGGGACCCTACGAGCAGTACTTC | CASSFADRGPYEQYF
TRBD2 | NA | TRBJ2-1 | TRBV5-1 | TGCGCCAGCAGCCGAGAGACTAGCGGGAGGTGGGGTGAGCAGTTCTTC | CASSRETSGRWGEQFF
NA | NA | TRBJ1-4 | TRBV7-9 | TGTGCCAGCAGCCAAGATCTCTCAGCAACTAATGAAAAACTGTTTTTT | CASSQDLSATNEKLFF
NA | NA | TRBJ2-3 | TRBV6-1 | TGTGCCAGCACCAACCGGGACTCAGCAGATACGCAGTATTTT | CASTNRDSADTQYF
TRBD1 | NA | TRBJ1-6 | TRBV7-8 | TGTGCCAGCAGCAGGGACAGCAGCTCCTATAATTCACCCCTCCACTTT | CASSRDSSSYNSPLHF
TRBD1 | NA | TRBJ1-2 | TRBV18 | TGTGCCAGCTCAGCGACAGGGCCTAACTATGGCTACACCTTC | CASSATGPNYGYTF
TRBD1 | few | TRBJ2-7 | TRBV7-9 | TGTGCCAGCAGCTCGGGACAGGTTTTTGAGCAGTACTTC | CASSSGQVFEQYF
NA | NA | TRBJ1-4 | TRBV5-1 | TGCGCCAGCAGCTTGGAAGGGATCGGGGAAAAACTGTTTTTT | CASSLEGIGEKLFF
TRBD2 | NA | TRBJ2-5 | TRBV14 | TGTGCCAGCAGCCAAAAACGGGGGGTAAGGGAGACCCAGTACTTC | CASSQKRGVRETQYF
NA | once | TRBJ2-7 | TRBV29-1 | TGCAGCGTTGAAGACAGCGACTCCTACGAGCAGTACTTC | CSVEDSDSYEQYF
TRBD1 | NA | TRBJ2-5 | TRBV6-1 | TGTGCCAGCAGTGACGCGGACAGGTACCAAGAGACCCAGTACTTC | CASSDADRYQETQYF
NA | once | TRBJ2-3 | TRBV28 | TGTGCCAGCAGTTTGCCGCTCACAGATACGCAGTATTTT | CASSLPLTDTQYF
NA | NA | TRBJ1-3 | TRBV7-2 | TGTGCCAGCAGCTTAGTCCGACAGACGGACACCATATATTTT | CASSLVRQTDTIYF
NA | NA | TRBJ1-1 | TRBV7-3 | TGTGCCAGCAGCAGGGAGAACACTGAAGCTTTCTTT | CASSRENTEAFF
NA | NA | TRBJ2-5 | TRBV6-5 | TGTGCCAGCAGTCAGGGACTCCAAGAGACCCAGCACTTC | CASSQGLQETQHF
NA | NA | TRBJ2-3 | TRBV7-2 | TGTGCCAGCAGCTTCTTAGTTGACACGCAGTATTTT | CASSFLVDTQYF
NA | NA | TRBJ1-2 | TRBV27 | TGTGCCAGCAGTCCCCATCGAGACTATGGCTACACCTTC | CASSPHRDYGYTF
NA | NA | TRBJ2-1 | TRBV5-1 | TGCGCCAGAACTAATCGGGACTTCTACAATGAGCAGTTCTTC | CARTNRDFYNEQFF
NA | NA | TRBJ1-1 | TRBV19 | TGTGCCAGTAGTAGGGCCGGATACAGTCCCACTGAAGCTTTCTTT | CASSRAGYSPTEAFF
TRBD1 | NA | TRBJ2-7 | TRBV9 | TGTGCCAGCAGCCCTTCAGGACAGGGCTACGAGCAGTACTTC | CASSPSGQGYEQYF
NA | few | TRBJ1-3 | TRBV5-1 | TGCGCCAGCAGCAACGAGGGGCTCTCTGGAAACACCATATATTTT | CASSNEGLSGNTIYF
TRBD2 | NA | TRBJ2-1 | TRBV11-1 | TGTGCCAGCTGGAGCGGGAGTTGGAACAATGAGCAGTTCTTC | CASWSGSWNNEQFF
NA | NA | TRBJ2-1 | TRBV7-3 | TGTGCCAGCAGCTTGGGGCTGCGGTCTGAGCAGTTCTTC | CASSLGLRSEQFF
NA | NA | TRBJ1-1 | TRBV6-6 | TGTGCCAGCAGTTACTATGGGCTTAGCTCTGAAGCTTTCTTT | CASSYYGLSSEAFF
NA | NA | TRBJ1-5 | TRBV30 | TGTGCCTGGAGTGTGGAAAGGGATCAGCCCCAGCATTTT | CAWSVERDQPQHF
TRBD1 | NA | TRBJ2-7 | TRBV2 | TGTGCCAGCAGAAAACAGGGGAACGAGCAGTACTTC | CASRKQGNEQYF